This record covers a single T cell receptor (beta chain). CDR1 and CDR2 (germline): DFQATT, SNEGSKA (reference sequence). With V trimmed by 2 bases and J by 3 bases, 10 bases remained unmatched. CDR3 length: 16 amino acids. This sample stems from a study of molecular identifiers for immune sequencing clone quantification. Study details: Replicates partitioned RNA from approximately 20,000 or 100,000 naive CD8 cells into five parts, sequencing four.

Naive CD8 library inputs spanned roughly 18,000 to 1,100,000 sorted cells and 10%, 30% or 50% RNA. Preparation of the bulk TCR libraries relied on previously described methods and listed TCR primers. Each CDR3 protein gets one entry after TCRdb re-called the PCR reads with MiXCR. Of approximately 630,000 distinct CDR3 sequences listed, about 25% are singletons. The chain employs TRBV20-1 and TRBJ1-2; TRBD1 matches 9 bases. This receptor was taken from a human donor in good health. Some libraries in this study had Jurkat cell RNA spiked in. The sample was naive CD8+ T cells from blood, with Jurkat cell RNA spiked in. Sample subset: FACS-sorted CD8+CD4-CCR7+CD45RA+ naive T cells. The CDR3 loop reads CSARYAGTGSYYGYTF. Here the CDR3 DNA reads TGCAGTGCTAGATACGCCGGGACAGGGTCTTACTATGGCTACACCTTC.